One TCR beta chain is described in this entry. The CDR3 extends over 14 amino acids. The V gene lost 4 bases and the J gene lost 8 bases, with 18 bases spanning the gap. CDR1 and CDR2 (germline): SGHDN, FVKESK. These data belong to a study of blood T cell repertoires in COVID-19. Study overall: Acute and convalescent COVID-19 samples came from the United States, Italy and Spain. From T cells, B-cell-depleted T cells, or PBMCs came the material, which was cDNA or gDNA.

In the original analysis: Amplified reference gene primers provided the basis for estimating nucleated cell counts. The protocol was immunoSEQ multiplex PCR, while the TCRdb copy is restricted to in-frame clones and leaves out a portion. The V and J calls and the clone size are those of that table, but D and trimming were determined from the DNA. The sample contains about 210,000 clones, 80% to 90% of which appear only once. This TCR was recovered from a woman aged 50 to 65 with active or convalescent COVID-19. The rearrangement uses TRBV14 and TRBJ2-7; no definite D call. The source material was peripheral blood. DNA of the CDR3: TGTGCCAGCAGCCGGCCACCGGCGGATCTCAAGCAGTACTTC. The encoded protein is CASSRPPADLKQYF.